Given below is one TCR beta chain in context. The data originate from a study of blood T cell repertoires in COVID-19. Across the study: The analysed material was cDNA or gDNA that came from T cells, B-cell-depleted T cells, or PBMCs.

Unmatched junction bases numbered 1, after V lost 0 bases and J lost 5 bases. CDR3 length: 14 amino acids. The germline gives CDR1 MNHNY, CDR2 SVGAGI (reference sequence). Authors' methods: The assay estimated nucleated cells by amplifying reference gene primers. Data came from immunoSEQ multiplex PCR; TCRdb stores just in-frame clones and leaves some out. V, J and clone size are taken as reported in that table, and D and trimming were inferred from the DNA itself. The sample has roughly 50,000 clones; approximately 90% are singletons. The clonotype originates from a human donor in a cohort sampled during active COVID-19. Sequenced material: peripheral blood. The gene calls are TRBV6-6 and TRBJ2-7; the match to TRBD1 covers 10 bases. The CDR3 loop reads CASSYSGTGDEQYF. CDR3 DNA sequence: TGTGCCAGCAGTTACTCAGGGACAGGGGACGAGCAGTACTTC.